These 13 T cell receptor beta chains were all obtained from the same sample, sequenced in a study of a mutant IDH1 vaccine in newly diagnosed glioma (dated by TCRdb to the early 2020s). What this sample's time point label stands for: week 35, safety follow-up. Each vaccine dose was 300 ug of a 20-mer mutant IDH1 peptide in Montanide, given subcutaneously with topical imiquimod. The antigens of these receptors remain unknown. The library was prepared using the immunoSEQ multiplex PCR assay. TCRdb holds this immuneACCESS table with in-frame rearrangements only. Some clones are missing; in checked studies, unresolved V genes explain under half, and the rest has no known cause. The sample yields roughly 38,000 clones; approximately 90% were counted once. The top ten clonotypes cover less than 2% of the sample. This material consisted of PBMCs, taken from a glioma patient whose treatment included an IDH1 peptide vaccine. The receptors stem from a man between 35 and 55 years old with glioma.

The chain is built from TRBV7-9 and TRBJ2-3; TRBD1 matches at 10 bases. The CDR3 runs 14 residues. J lost 6 bases, V lost 5 bases, and 5 bases had no gene match. Germline lookup yields CDR1 SEHNR and CDR2 FQNEAQ (reference sequence). The DNA for the CDR3 is TGTGCCAGCAGCCAGTGGGACAGGGGTGATACGCAGTATTTT. It codes for CASSQWDRGDTQYF.

The chain carries TRBV28 and TRBJ1-2; 7 positions match TRBD1. Trimming took 4 bases from V and 4 from J; bases not matched to a gene: 12. The CDR3 is made up of 16 amino acids. The germline gives CDR1 MDHEN, CDR2 SYDVKM. CDR3: CASSSAGGRRGYGYTF. The CDR3 DNA reads as TGTGCCAGCAGTTCCGCAGGGGGTAGAAGGGGCTATGGCTACACCTTC.

The chain joins TRBV5-4 to TRBJ2-5; D might be TRBD1 (5 bases). This CDR3 spans 12 amino acids. Germline V gene lookup returns CDR1 SGHNT and CDR2 YYREEE (reference sequence). V dropped 4 bases and J dropped 7 bases, with 11 bases sitting between them. CDR3 in DNA: TGTGCCAGCAGCACCACAACAGGGACCCAGTACTTC. Residues: CASSTTTGTQYF.

The chain couples TRBV21-1 to TRBJ2-4; the table gives TRBD2 as D, unverified against the DNA. TRBV21-1 is labeled a pseudogene. The CDR3 contains 19 residues. CDR3 region: CASSNEVAGRPDTKNIQYF. CDR3 nucleotides: TGTGCCAGCAGCAACGAAGTAGCGGGACGGCCTGACACCAAAAACATTCAGTACTTC.

The chain links TRBV6-5 to TRBJ2-7; 7 bases are shared with TRBD2. This CDR3 has 14 amino acids. The V gene end was trimmed by 5 bases and the J gene end by 4 bases; junction bases not matched to a gene: 8. Germline V gene lookup returns CDR1 MNHEY and CDR2 SVGAGI. CDR3 amino acids: CASSKYVGGYEQYV. CDR3 nucleotide sequence: TGTGCCAGCAGTAAATACGTGGGGGGGTACGAGCAGTACGTC.

The chain employs TRBV2 and TRBJ1-2; D uncertain. CDR3 length: 14 amino acids. Trimming took 2 bases from V and 2 from J, leaving 9 bases between them. CDR1 and CDR2 from the germline V gene are SNHLY and FYNNEI. The CDR3 nucleotides read TGTGCCAGCAGTGAAACCCGGGCCAACTATGGCTACACCTTC. Its translation: CASSETRANYGYTF.

This chain connects TRBV5-1 to TRBJ2-7; possibly TRBD2 for D (5 bases). Germline V gives CDR1 SGHRS, CDR2 YFSETQ. V lost 5 bases and J lost 5, with 8 bases in between. The CDR3 loop spans 11 amino acids. The CDR3 sequence is CASRSGDEQYF. The CDR3 DNA reads as TGCGCCAGCAGGTCCGGGGACGAGCAGTACTTC. The full variable domain, completed using reference TRBV5-1 and TRBJ2-7, is KAGVTQTPRYLIKTRGQQVTLSCSPISGHRSVSWYQQTPGQGLQFLFEYFSETQRNKGNFPGRFSGRQFSNSRSEMNVSTLELGDSALYLCASRSGDEQYFGPGTRLTVT.

CDR3 DNA: TGTGCCAGCAGCAGGGGCGGGGGTCTTGAAAAACTGTTTTTT. It encodes CASSRGGGLEKLFF. V usage is TRBV5-5 and J usage is TRBJ1-4, with D perhaps matching TRBD1 (5 bases). Trimming shortened V by 4 bases and J by 7 bases, and 14 bases separated the two germline ends. This CDR3 spans 14 amino acids. The germline V gene has CDR1 SGHKS and CDR2 YYEKEE (reference sequence). Complete variable domain (other parts from reference TRBV5-5 and TRBJ1-4): DAGVTQSPTHLIKTRGQQVTLRCSPISGHKSVSWYQQVLGQGPQFIFQYYEKEERGRGNFPDRFSARQFPNYSSELNVNALLLGDSALYLCASSRGGGLEKLFFGSGTQLSVL.

The chain uses TRBV28 and TRBJ1-1; a possible D gene is TRBD1 (5 bases). CDR3 size: 16 residues. V lost 2 bases, J lost 0 bases, and 13 bases lay in between. In germline, CDR1 is MDHEN, CDR2 SYDVKM. For the CDR3, the DNA is TGTGCCAGCAGTTTAGTGGCAGGGAAGGTGAACACTGAAGCTTTCTTT. Protein product: CASSLVAGKVNTEAFF.

V gene TRBV5-1 combines with J gene TRBJ1-1; TRBD1 is a possible D gene (6 bases). The CDR3 has 15 residues. In germline, CDR1 is SGHRS, CDR2 YFSETQ. The V and J ends lost 4 bases and 8 bases respectively, with 21 bases between them. CDR3 residues: CASSRQGGGAQEAFF. CDR3 in DNA: TGCGCCAGCAGCCGCCAAGGTGGGGGCGCTCAAGAAGCTTTCTTT.

V gene TRBV29-1 combines with J gene TRBJ2-1; the D gene is possibly TRBD2 (5 bases). The ends were cut back, 3 bases at V and 7 bases at J, with 10 bases in the middle. Germline values: CDR1 SQVTM, CDR2 ANQGSEA. The CDR3 runs 12 residues. CDR3 coding DNA: TGCAGCGTTGATGCGGACTGGAATGAGCAGTTCTTC. Translating gives CSVDADWNEQFF.

The chain employs TRBV5-6 and TRBJ2-5; D is unclear. Trimming took 8 bases from V and 6 from J, leaving 20 bases between them. The CDR3 is made up of 14 amino acids. Looked up from germline, CDR1 is SGHDT and CDR2 is YYEEEE. The CDR3 nucleotides read TGTGCCAGGGCCTCGACGACTCTCCCCAAGACCCAGTACTTC. It encodes CARASTTLPKTQYF.

The V gene is TRBV30, the J gene TRBJ1-2; no firm D call. The CDR3 runs 12 residues. Deletions cut 2 bases from V and 8 bases from J, with 12 bases between. From germline, CDR1 is GTSNPN and CDR2 SVGIG (reference sequence). The CDR3 sequence: CAWSSTIGGYTF. The CDR3, as DNA: TGTGCCTGGAGTTCGACTATAGGGGGCTACACCTTC.